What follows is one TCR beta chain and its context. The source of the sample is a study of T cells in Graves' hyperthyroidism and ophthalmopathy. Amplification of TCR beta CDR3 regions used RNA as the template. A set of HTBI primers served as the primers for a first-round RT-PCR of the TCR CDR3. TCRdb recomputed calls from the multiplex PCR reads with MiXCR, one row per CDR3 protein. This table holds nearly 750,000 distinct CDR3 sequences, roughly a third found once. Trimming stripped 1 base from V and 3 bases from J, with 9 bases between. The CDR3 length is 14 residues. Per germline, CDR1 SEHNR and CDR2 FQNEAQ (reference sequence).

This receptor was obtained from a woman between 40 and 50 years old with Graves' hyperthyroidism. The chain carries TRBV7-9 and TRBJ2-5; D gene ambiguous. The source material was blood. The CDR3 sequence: CASSLEGGKETQYF. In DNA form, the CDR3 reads TGTGCCAGCAGCTTAGAAGGTGGAAAAGAGACCCAGTACTTC.